The clone carrying this T cell receptor (beta chain) appeared many times. Deletions cut 0 bases from V and 3 bases from J, with 8 bases between. CDR3 length: 15 residues. Germline lookup yields CDR1 KGHDR and CDR2 SFDVKD. On the basis of clinical symptoms, serum thyroxine and TRAb, thyroid ultrasound and orbital computed tomography, diagnoses were made. TCR beta CDR3 sequences were amplified from RNA transcripts. HTBI primers were employed in a first-round RT-PCR of the TCR CDR3. TCRdb processed the multiplex PCR reads anew with MiXCR; each CDR3 protein has one entry. Here the sample spans 300,000 to 450,000 distinct CDR3 sequences, roughly 15% being singletons. This specimen comes from a study of T cells in Graves' hyperthyroidism and ophthalmopathy. The wider study: Before any treatment, at initial diagnosis, peripheral blood was collected.

Sequencing input: blood. The chain has TRBV24-1 and TRBJ2-1; D is undetermined. This clonotype originated in a woman aged 30 to 39 with Graves' ophthalmopathy. The CDR3 sequence is CATSDLRGNYNEQFF. The CDR3 DNA is TGTGCCACCAGTGATTTGCGTGGAAACTACAATGAGCAGTTCTTC.